The 14 T cell receptor beta chains below come from one sample, sequenced in a study of shared clonotypes between healthy human individuals. Assay used: immunoSEQ multiplex PCR; TCRdb lists only in-frame clones, some missing. The repertoire consists of some 2,500,000 clones, with 85% to 95% occurring once and the leading ten covering about 0.36%. The sequenced sample consisted of naive CD4+ T cells from PBMCs. Subset of the sample: CD45RA+ positively selected. These receptors were obtained from a man between 18 and 29 years old in good health. Some clones in this sample may be carry-over from other donors' samples.

J is TRBJ2-5 and V is TRBV14, with D possibly being TRBD1 or TRBD2 (5 bases each). This CDR3 spans 14 amino acids. V gave up 1 base and J gave up 5 bases, with 11 bases separating them. Germline values: CDR1 SGHDN, CDR2 FVKESK. The CDR3 region is CASSQAGRVETQYF. DNA of the CDR3: TGTGCCAGCAGCCAAGCAGGGAGAGTCGAGACCCAGTACTTC.

This chain joins TRBV7-2 and TRBJ2-3, with D tentatively TRBD1 (5 bases). V lost 1 base and J lost 0, with 11 bases in between. Germline loops: CDR1 SGHTA, CDR2 FQGNSA. The CDR3 contains 16 residues. CDR3 region: CASSLGPDTSTDTQYF. The CDR3 bases are TGTGCCAGCAGCTTAGGACCGGACACCAGCACAGATACGCAGTATTTT. The entire variable domain, with the rest obtained from reference TRBV7-2 and TRBJ2-3, is as follows: GAGVSQSPSNKVTEKGKDVELRCDPISGHTALYWYRQSLGQGLEFLIYFQGNSAPDKSGLPSDRFSAERTGGSVSTLTIQRTQQEDSAVYLCASSLGPDTSTDTQYFGPGTRLTVL.

J is TRBJ1-4 and V is TRBV28; 7 bases agree with TRBD1. The CDR3 sequence is 15 residues long. Per germline, CDR1 MDHEN and CDR2 SYDVKM. J lost 4 bases, V lost 2 bases, and 4 bases had no gene match. CDR3 region: CASSLEQGFNEKLFF. Here the CDR3 DNA reads TGTGCCAGCAGTTTAGAACAGGGGTTTAATGAAAAACTGTTTTTT.

This CDR3 reads CASSGRLGSINSYEQYF. CDR3 sequence (DNA): TGCGCCAGCAGCGGGCGCTTGGGGAGTATTAACTCCTACGAGCAGTACTTC. The chain has TRBV5-1 and TRBJ2-7; a possible D gene is TRBD2 (5 bases). V shed 4 bases and J shed 0 bases, with 20 bases lying between them. The CDR3 length is 17 residues. Looked up from germline, CDR1 is SGHRS and CDR2 is YFSETQ. Filled out from reference TRBV5-1 and TRBJ2-7, the complete variable domain reads KAGVTQTPRYLIKTRGQQVTLSCSPISGHRSVSWYQQTPGQGLQFLFEYFSETQRNKGNFPGRFSGRQFSNSRSEMNVSTLELGDSALYLCASSGRLGSINSYEQYFGPGTRLTVT.

The rearrangement joins TRBV11-1 to TRBJ1-1; D remains ambiguous. Trimming shortened V by 2 bases and J by 0 bases, and 16 bases separated the two germline ends. CDR3 size: 17 residues. Germline V CDR1 and CDR2: SGHAT, FQDESV (reference sequence). The CDR3 here is CASSLRWTSGMNTEAFF. The CDR3 region has the DNA TGTGCCAGCAGCTTAAGGTGGACCTCCGGGATGAACACTGAAGCTTTCTTT. Complete variable domain (other parts from reference TRBV11-1 and TRBJ1-1): EAEVAQSPRYKITEKSQAVAFWCDPISGHATLYWYRQILGQGPELLVQFQDESVVDDSQLPKDRFSAERLKGVDSTLKIQPAELGDSAMYLCASSLRWTSGMNTEAFFGQGTRLTVV.

The CDR3 DNA reads as TGCGCCAGCAGCTATAGACCCACAGATACGCAGTATTTT. It codes for CASSYRPTDTQYF. This chain uses TRBV5-1 with TRBJ2-3; D is uncertain. This CDR3 spans 13 amino acids. V was trimmed by 3 bases and J by 2 bases, leaving 7 bases between them. Germline loops: CDR1 SGHRS, CDR2 YFSETQ.

This CDR3 is CASKPGTDSYEQYF. Here the CDR3 DNA reads TGCGCCAGTAAACCCGGGACAGACTCCTACGAGCAGTACTTC. The chain recombines TRBV5-1 with TRBJ2-7, with TRBD1 matching over 7 bases. CDR1 and CDR2 from the germline V gene are SGHRS and YFSETQ. This CDR3 has 14 residues. V was pared by 8 bases and J by 0 bases, with 8 bases of the junction left unmatched.

This clone was seen a few times. V usage is TRBV2 and J usage is TRBJ1-1; no firm D call. The V gene's germline CDR1 is SNHLY and CDR2 FYNNEI. CDR3 length equals 11 residues. V lost 8 bases to trimming and J lost 3 bases, with 7 bases between them. The CDR3 here is CASGLDTEAFF. As DNA, the CDR3 is TGTGCCAGCGGTTTGGACACTGAAGCTTTCTTT.

This clone was counted a single time. V is TRBV4-2 and J is TRBJ2-5, with TRBD2 matching 7 bases. The germline CDR1 and CDR2 sequences are LGHNA and YNFKEQ. V lost 4 bases, J lost 4 bases, and 9 bases stayed unmatched. The CDR3 consists of 15 residues. The CDR3 sequence: CASSPRDSGGETQYF. In nucleotides, the CDR3 is TGTGCCAGCAGCCCCCGGGACTCGGGGGGAGAGACCCAGTACTTC.

The V gene is TRBV6-5, the J gene TRBJ2-7; D possibly corresponds to TRBD2 (5 bases). Per germline, CDR1 MNHEY and CDR2 SVGAGI. This CDR3 contains 15 residues. Trimming shortened V by 1 base and J by 0 bases, and 10 bases separated the two germline ends. The CDR3 reads CASSYLMTNSYEQYF. DNA of the CDR3: TGTGCCAGCAGTTACTTGATGACTAACTCCTACGAGCAGTACTTC.

Comments on this clone: Within the sample, other DNA sequences also encode this same CDR3. The chain carries TRBV29-1 and TRBJ2-1, with 13 bases fitting TRBD2. The CDR3 consists of 13 residues. V shed 6 bases and J 6 bases; nucleotides not matched to a gene: 2. Germline V gene lookup returns CDR1 SQVTM and CDR2 ANQGSEA. The CDR3 here is CSVGLAGVNEQFF. Here the CDR3 DNA reads TGCAGCGTCGGACTAGCGGGAGTCAATGAGCAGTTCTTC.

This clone came up once. CDR3 in amino acids: CASSPPWGPGKTQYF. CDR3 nucleotides: TGTGCCAGCTCACCCCCCTGGGGTCCTGGTAAGACCCAGTACTTC. The chain joins TRBV18 to TRBJ2-5; D ambiguous. Germline assignment: CDR1 KGHSH and CDR2 LQKENI. Trimming took off 3 bases at V and 6 bases at J, with 17 bases between the two ends. This CDR3 spans 15 amino acids.

The chain carries TRBV6-6 and TRBJ2-7; D is uncertain. This CDR3 comprises 13 residues. The germline V gene encodes CDR1 MNHNY and CDR2 SVGAGI (reference sequence). With 4 bases removed from V and 2 bases from J, the gap between germline ends came to 9 bases. The CDR3, as DNA: TGTGCCAGCAGTTTTAACAGTCCCTACGAGCAGTACTTC. This translates into CASSFNSPYEQYF.

On this clone: The sample has other DNA sequences that encode this CDR3 too. The chain is built from TRBV6-5 and TRBJ2-3; no clear D. The CDR3 is 11 residues long. Germline CDR1 MNHEY, CDR2 SVGAGI. V shed 2 bases and J shed 6 bases, with 3 bases lying between them. The CDR3 loop is CASSYADTQYF. The CDR3 nucleotides read TGTGCCAGCAGTTACGCGGATACGCAGTATTTT.